This note documents a single TCR beta chain sequence. TCRdb processed the 5' RACE reads anew with MiXCR; each CDR3 protein has one entry. The sample holds about 350,000 distinct CDR3 sequences, under 15% seen once. This record belongs to a study of T-cell memory formation after mild COVID-19. The CDR3 loop spans 16 amino acids. Per germline, CDR1 SEHNR and CDR2 FQNEAQ (reference sequence). Trimming took 1 base from V and 2 from J; bases not matched to a gene: 6. The clonotype originates from a man in his late teens or twenties who had mild COVID-19 (a few samples of this study predate the infection). Cell type and time point are not known. The specimen was PBMCs or a T cell subset sorted from them (not recorded which). V usage is TRBV7-9 and J usage is TRBJ2-7, with 9 bases matching TRBD1. This chain's CDR3 is CASSLGGTGRTYEQYF. The CDR3 nucleotides read TGTGCCAGCAGCTTAGGGGGGACAGGGAGGACCTACGAGCAGTACTTC.